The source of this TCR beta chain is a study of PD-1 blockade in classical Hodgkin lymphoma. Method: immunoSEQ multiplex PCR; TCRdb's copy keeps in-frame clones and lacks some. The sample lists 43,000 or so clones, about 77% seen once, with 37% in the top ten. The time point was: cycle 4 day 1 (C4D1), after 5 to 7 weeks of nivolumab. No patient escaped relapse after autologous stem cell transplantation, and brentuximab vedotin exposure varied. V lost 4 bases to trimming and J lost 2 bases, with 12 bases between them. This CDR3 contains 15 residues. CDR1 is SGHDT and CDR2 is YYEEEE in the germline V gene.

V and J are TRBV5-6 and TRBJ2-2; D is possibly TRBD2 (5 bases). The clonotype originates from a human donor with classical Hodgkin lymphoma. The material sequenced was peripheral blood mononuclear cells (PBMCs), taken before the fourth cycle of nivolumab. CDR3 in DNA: TGTGCCAGCAGCCGGCTCGGACTTAACACCGGGGAGCTGTTTTTT. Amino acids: CASSRLGLNTGELFF.